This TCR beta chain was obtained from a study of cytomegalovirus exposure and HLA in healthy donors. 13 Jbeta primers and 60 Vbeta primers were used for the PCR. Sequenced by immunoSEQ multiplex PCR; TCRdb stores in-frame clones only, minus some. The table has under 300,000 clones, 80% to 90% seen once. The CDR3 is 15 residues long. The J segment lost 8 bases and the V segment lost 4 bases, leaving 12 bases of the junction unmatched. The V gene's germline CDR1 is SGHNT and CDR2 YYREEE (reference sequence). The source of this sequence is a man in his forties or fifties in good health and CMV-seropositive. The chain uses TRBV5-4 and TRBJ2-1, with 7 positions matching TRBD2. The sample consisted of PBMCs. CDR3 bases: TGTGCCAGCAGCCTTACTAGCGCCTCCGGAGATGAGCAGTTCTTC. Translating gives CASSLTSASGDEQFF.